This is a list of T cell receptor beta chains from one sample in a study of control samples from healthy donors and cancer patients. Sequencing was performed with immunoSEQ multiplex PCR; in TCRdb, only in-frame clones are kept and a portion is missing. Of over 100,000 clones in the sample, 90% were seen once. The material sequenced was blood. The receptors here all came from a human donor in good health. The donor label of this sample is uncertain. Each CDR3 is given with its conserved first and last residue. Each record gives: clone size, J gene, CDR3 length, V gene, D gene, CDR3 DNA, CDR3 protein. The D gene is left open where the match is weak. Some rows have no size entry. The others give once, few or many, or a class for an expanded clone.

clone_size: NA
j_call: TRBJ2-2
cdr3_length: 14
v_call: TRBV6-4
d_call: TRBD1
cdr3_nt: TGTGCCAGCAGTGGGACAGGGGGCACCGGGGAGCTGTTTTTT
cdr3_aa: CASSGTGGTGELFF

clone_size: NA
j_call: TRBJ2-1
cdr3_length: 14
v_call: TRBV5-4
d_call: TRBD2
cdr3_nt: TGTGCCAGCAGCTTGGTAGCGGGGGGTAGTGAGCAGTTCTTC
cdr3_aa: CASSLVAGGSEQFF

clone_size: few
j_call: TRBJ1-1
cdr3_length: 13
v_call: TRBV30
d_call: NA
cdr3_nt: TGTGCCTGGGCCCGACGGAGGAACACTGAAGCTTTCTTT
cdr3_aa: CAWARRRNTEAFF

clone_size: NA
j_call: TRBJ1-2
cdr3_length: 13
v_call: TRBV12-3/TRBV12-4
d_call: NA
cdr3_nt: TGTGCCAGCAGCCTAGCGGTCTCTCAGGGACCCACCTTC
cdr3_aa: CASSLAVSQGPTF

clone_size: NA
j_call: TRBJ1-5
cdr3_length: 14
v_call: TRBV6-6
d_call: TRBD1
cdr3_nt: TGTGCCAGCAGTTACCGGGACAGAGATCAGCCCCAGCATTTT
cdr3_aa: CASSYRDRDQPQHF

clone_size: NA
j_call: TRBJ1-2
cdr3_length: 13
v_call: TRBV4-1
d_call: TRBD1
cdr3_nt: TGCGCCAGCAGCGGATCGACAGGGGGTGGCTACACCTTC
cdr3_aa: CASSGSTGGGYTF

clone_size: once
j_call: TRBJ1-4
cdr3_length: 15
v_call: TRBV18
d_call: NA
cdr3_nt: TGTGCCAGCTCACCCACCCAGGGCGGGGATGAAAAACTGTTTTTT
cdr3_aa: CASSPTQGGDEKLFF

clone_size: NA
j_call: TRBJ2-1
cdr3_length: 16
v_call: TRBV4-2
d_call: NA
cdr3_nt: TGTGCCAGCAGCCAAGATCCCTTCCCTACCTACAATGAGCAGTTCTTC
cdr3_aa: CASSQDPFPTYNEQFF

clone_size: NA
j_call: TRBJ2-3
cdr3_length: 14
v_call: TRBV30
d_call: TRBD2
cdr3_nt: TGTGCCTGGGATTCCGGGACTAGGGGAATTACGCAGTATTTT
cdr3_aa: CAWDSGTRGITQYF

clone_size: once
j_call: TRBJ2-7
cdr3_length: 15
v_call: TRBV7-2
d_call: NA
cdr3_nt: TGTGCCAGCAGCTTAGGGCACTCCCAAACCTACGAGCAGTACTTC
cdr3_aa: CASSLGHSQTYEQYF

clone_size: NA
j_call: TRBJ2-6
cdr3_length: 17
v_call: TRBV6-1
d_call: NA
cdr3_nt: TGTGCCAGCAGTGAAGGGGGCTCCTACTCTGGGGCCAACGTCCTGACTTTC
cdr3_aa: CASSEGGSYSGANVLTF

clone_size: NA
j_call: TRBJ1-2
cdr3_length: 11
v_call: TRBV6-5
d_call: NA
cdr3_nt: TGTGCCAGCTCGGGAGACTATGGCTACACCTTC
cdr3_aa: CASSGDYGYTF

clone_size: large
j_call: TRBJ2-7
cdr3_length: 15
v_call: TRBV6-4
d_call: TRBD1
cdr3_nt: TGTGCCAGCAGTGACTTCCGGGACAGAGGTTACGAGCAGTACTTC
cdr3_aa: CASSDFRDRGYEQYF

clone_size: NA
j_call: TRBJ2-1
cdr3_length: 18
v_call: TRBV24-1
d_call: TRBD2
cdr3_nt: TGTGCCACCAGTGATTTCCCAGAACTAGCGGGGGGCAGGGATGAGCAGTTCTTC
cdr3_aa: CATSDFPELAGGRDEQFF

clone_size: NA
j_call: TRBJ1-4
cdr3_length: 14
v_call: TRBV3-1/TRBV3-2
d_call: NA
cdr3_nt: TGTGCCAGCAGAGGGGGGGTGACTAATGAAAAACTGTTTTTT
cdr3_aa: CASRGGVTNEKLFF

clone_size: NA
j_call: TRBJ2-2
cdr3_length: 13
v_call: TRBV5-5
d_call: NA
cdr3_nt: TGTGCCAGCAGCTACCTTGAGGGTGGGGAGCTGTTTTTT
cdr3_aa: CASSYLEGGELFF

clone_size: NA
j_call: TRBJ1-2
cdr3_length: 12
v_call: TRBV7-2
d_call: NA
cdr3_nt: TGTGCCAGCAGCCCCGGGGGGTATGGCTACACCTTC
cdr3_aa: CASSPGGYGYTF

clone_size: NA
j_call: TRBJ1-1
cdr3_length: 12
v_call: TRBV9
d_call: TRBD1
cdr3_nt: TGTGCCAGCGGACAGGGCTTCACTGAAGCTTTCTTT
cdr3_aa: CASGQGFTEAFF

clone_size: NA
j_call: TRBJ2-3
cdr3_length: 16
v_call: TRBV19
d_call: TRBD2
cdr3_nt: TGTGCCAGTAGTTTGGGCGGGGGGGAGAGAACAGATACGCAGTATTTT
cdr3_aa: CASSLGGGERTDTQYF

clone_size: NA
j_call: TRBJ2-1
cdr3_length: 15
v_call: TRBV7-9
d_call: NA
cdr3_nt: TGTGCCAGCAGCGGTTCAGGGGCGACCTACAATGAGCAGTTCTTC
cdr3_aa: CASSGSGATYNEQFF

clone_size: NA
j_call: TRBJ1-1
cdr3_length: 13
v_call: TRBV6-5
d_call: NA
cdr3_nt: TGTGCCAGCAGATTGGGACGGAACACTGAAGCTTTCTTT
cdr3_aa: CASRLGRNTEAFF

clone_size: NA
j_call: TRBJ2-3
cdr3_length: 21
v_call: TRBV7-8
d_call: TRBD2
cdr3_nt: TGTGCCAGCAGCCGTGATATCGGGACTAGCGGGGGGCAATTTCGCACAGATACGCAGTATTTT
cdr3_aa: CASSRDIGTSGGQFRTDTQYF

clone_size: once
j_call: TRBJ2-3
cdr3_length: 17
v_call: TRBV5-6
d_call: NA
cdr3_nt: TGTGCCAGCAGCTTGGTGTATGGTCCCTATAACACAGATACGCAGTATTTT
cdr3_aa: CASSLVYGPYNTDTQYF

clone_size: once
j_call: TRBJ1-6
cdr3_length: 15
v_call: TRBV7-2
d_call: NA
cdr3_nt: TGTGCCAGCAACCGACAGAGCTCCTATAATTCACCCCTCCACTTT
cdr3_aa: CASNRQSSYNSPLHF

clone_size: once
j_call: TRBJ1-5
cdr3_length: 15
v_call: TRBV19
d_call: NA
cdr3_nt: TGTGCCAGTAGTATGTCGGTGGGGGGCAATCAGCCCCAGCATTTT
cdr3_aa: CASSMSVGGNQPQHF

clone_size: once
j_call: TRBJ2-2
cdr3_length: 15
v_call: TRBV24-1
d_call: NA
cdr3_nt: TGTGCCACCAGGAGAGGGCTAGTAGACACCGGGGAGCTGTTTTTT
cdr3_aa: CATRRGLVDTGELFF

clone_size: NA
j_call: TRBJ2-2
cdr3_length: 15
v_call: TRBV5-1
d_call: NA
cdr3_nt: TGCGCCAGCAGTGTGGGAGCCACGAACACCGGGGAGCTGTTTTTT
cdr3_aa: CASSVGATNTGELFF